What follows are 26 T cell receptor beta chains derived from one specimen sequenced in a study of low-dose radiotherapy and immunotherapy resistance in tumors. With TRAV- and TRBV-specific primers, first-strand cDNA was made, covering the alpha and beta chains. TCR amplification used 20 to 25 PCR cycles, a constant-region primer and a V-primer adapter. TCRdb reprocessed the reads with MiXCR, giving one entry per CDR3 protein. Among about 13,000 distinct CDR3 sequences listed, 75% were seen once. The receptors come from a human donor with advanced metastatic prostate, ovarian, gallbladder or colorectal cancer (not recorded which). This table probably holds off-target reads from a library built for another chain.

The chain carries TRBV29-1 and TRBJ2-1; 8 positions match TRBD2. This CDR3 has 14 amino acids. The junction had 7 bases not matched to a gene; V was cut back by 1 base and J by 8 bases. The germline gives CDR1 SQVTM, CDR2 ANQGSEA. CDR3 amino acids: CSVEGSSGDHEQFF. CDR3 in DNA: TGCAGCGTTGAAGGGAGTAGCGGGGACCATGAGCAGTTCTTC.

The chain couples TRBV6-2 or TRBV6-3 to TRBJ1-4; the D gene is possibly TRBD1 (6 bases). V shed 2 bases and J shed 7 bases, with 17 bases lying between them. The CDR3 consists of 16 residues. The germline gives CDR1 MNHEY, CDR2 SVGEGT. CDR3 sequence: CASSYGQPTGFEKLFF. The CDR3 region has the DNA TGTGCCAGCAGTTACGGACAGCCGACGGGATTTGAAAAACTGTTTTTT.

The chain is built from TRBV7-2 and TRBJ2-3; D is uncertain. The V end lost 1 base, the J end lost 0 bases, and 5 bases lay between the germline ends. The CDR3 is 14 amino acids. Germline values: CDR1 SGHTA, CDR2 FQGNSA. CDR3 protein: CASSLVVSTDTQYF. Here the CDR3 DNA reads TGTGCCAGCAGCTTAGTGGTCAGCACAGATACGCAGTATTTT.

The chain couples TRBV5-4 to TRBJ2-7; no clear D. Germline V gives CDR1 SGHNT, CDR2 YYREEE (reference sequence). This CDR3 spans 12 amino acids. Trimming left V 5 bases short and J 7 bases short, with 13 bases between. CDR3 amino acids: CASSPASGEQYF. The DNA for the CDR3 is TGTGCCAGCAGTCCCGCTTCCGGGGAGCAGTACTTC.

This clonotype was seen more than once but under ten times. This sequence joins TRBV12-3 or TRBV12-4 and TRBJ2-7; 16 bases match TRBD2. The V gene end was trimmed by 0 bases and the J gene end by 3 bases; junction bases not matched to a gene: 2. This CDR3 region has 17 residues. CDR3 bases: TGTGCCAGCAGTTTAGCGGGACTAGCGGGGGGGTTCTACGAGCAGTACTTC. Amino acids: CASSLAGLAGGFYEQYF.

The chain employs TRBV20-1 and TRBJ1-2; weak D call: TRBD1 (5 bases). In germline, CDR1 is DFQATT, CDR2 SNEGSKA (reference sequence). The CDR3 totals 13 residues. The V gene lost 3 bases and the J gene lost 7 bases, with 15 bases spanning the gap. CDR3 coding DNA: TGCAGTGCTAGTGGCGAGGGGATCGGTGGCTACACCTTC. Protein: CSASGEGIGGYTF.

The chain joins TRBV5-1 to TRBJ2-1; D is unresolved. The germline V gene encodes CDR1 SGHRS and CDR2 YFSETQ. The CDR3 has 11 residues. V was clipped by 6 bases and J by 3 bases, with 4 bases between them. The CDR3 nucleotides are TGCGCCAGCAACGACTACAATGAGCAGTTCTTC. This encodes CASNDYNEQFF.

The rearrangement links TRBV20-1 to TRBJ1-5; possible D gene TRBD1, 6 bases. The V and J ends lost 6 bases and 0 bases respectively, with 12 bases between them. CDR3 length: 14 residues. Germline CDR1 is DFQATT and CDR2 is SNEGSKA (reference sequence). The CDR3 DNA reads as TGCAGTGCGGCCGACAGGATTAGCAATCAGCCCCAGCATTTT. Encoded protein: CSAADRISNQPQHF.

This clonotype appeared once. The chain combines TRBV15 with TRBJ2-2; 7 bases match TRBD2. Trimming cost V 1 base and J 7 bases; bases outside gene matches: 9. The CDR3 runs to 16 residues. Germline values: CDR1 LNHNV, CDR2 YYDKDF (reference sequence). The CDR3 nucleotides read TGTGCCACCAGCAGAGGAAGGCGGGGGAGGTTCGGGGAGCTGTTTTTT. This sequence encodes CATSRGRRGRFGELFF.

J is TRBJ1-5 and V is TRBV10-3; D uncertain. Trimming pared 2 bases from V and 10 bases from J, leaving 18 bases between. Germline V gives CDR1 ENHRY, CDR2 SYGVKD. The CDR3 runs to 15 residues. The CDR3 sequence is CAISERDPRISPQHF. The CDR3 bases are TGTGCCATCAGTGAGCGAGACCCCCGCATCTCACCCCAGCATTTT.

The DNA for the CDR3 is TGTGCCAGCAGCTCGGGGGGGCCAGATACGCAGTATTTT. Its protein product is CASSSGGPDTQYF. V is TRBV9 and J is TRBJ2-3; 8 bases are a match to TRBD2. This CDR3 has 13 amino acids. Per the germline V gene, CDR1 is SGDLS and CDR2 is YYNGEE. The J segment lost 4 bases and the V segment lost 4 bases, leaving 2 bases of the junction unmatched.

This clonotype was seen a handful of times. The V and J genes are TRBV7-9 and TRBJ2-3; D is undetermined. The V end lost 4 bases, the J end lost 6 bases, and 5 bases lay between the germline ends. CDR1 and CDR2 (germline): SEHNR, FQNEAQ (reference sequence). This CDR3 region has 11 residues. Here the CDR3 DNA reads TGTGCCAGCAGCTCGCCGGATACGCAGTATTTT. Residues: CASSSPDTQYF.

This chain connects TRBV11-3 to TRBJ2-3, with TRBD2 as a possible D gene (5 bases). V gave up 5 bases and J gave up 4 bases, with 16 bases separating them. Per germline, CDR1 SGHNT and CDR2 YENEEA. The CDR3 is 15 amino acids. The CDR3 here is CASSQDSYGADTQYF. CDR3 in DNA: TGTGCCAGCAGCCAGGACTCCTACGGCGCAGATACGCAGTATTTT.

This chain joins TRBV6-1 and TRBJ1-1, with D possibly TRBD1 on 5 matching bases. Germline V gives CDR1 MNHNS, CDR2 SASEGT. V lost 4 bases to trimming and J lost 12 bases, with 24 bases between them. This CDR3 is built from 15 residues. CDR3 loop: CASSVSHLLGPGTFF. The DNA of the CDR3 is TGTGCCAGCAGTGTCTCCCACCTCCTGGGGCCAGGGACTTTCTTT.

This chain joins TRBV5-1 and TRBJ2-3, with D perhaps assigned TRBD1 or TRBD2 (5 bases each). Per germline, CDR1 SGHRS and CDR2 YFSETQ. The CDR3 runs 19 residues. Trimming removed 1 base at V and 4 bases at J, with 25 bases between. The CDR3 nucleotides read TGCGCCAGCAGCTTGTTTGGGAGACAGCGGACTTTAATCCCAGATACGCAGTATTTT. It codes for CASSLFGRQRTLIPDTQYF.

The chain carries TRBV2 and TRBJ1-6, with TRBD1 matching over 8 bases. Losses at the gene ends were 7 bases for V and 10 bases for J; bases not matched to a gene: 15. This CDR3 has 16 residues. Per the germline V gene, CDR1 is SNHLY and CDR2 is FYNNEI. The CDR3 DNA reads as TGTGCCAGCACAGAGACAGGGGCAGGCGTAAGGTCACCCCTCCACTTT. Protein sequence: CASTETGAGVRSPLHF.

The chain combines TRBV10-3 with TRBJ2-3; unclear D gene. Deletions cut 6 bases from V and 4 bases from J, with 14 bases between. The CDR3 spans 14 residues. Germline V gene data show CDR1 as ENHRY and CDR2 as SYGVKD. The CDR3 sequence: CAIRSMDPPDTQYF. CDR3 nucleotide sequence: TGTGCCATCAGATCCATGGACCCTCCAGATACGCAGTATTTT.

This clonotype was observed once. V and J are TRBV10-3 and TRBJ2-7; 7 bases line up with TRBD1. Trimming cost V 10 bases and J 5 bases; bases outside gene matches: 11. CDR3 length: 13 amino acids. Germline CDR1 and CDR2: ENHRY and SYGVKD. CDR3 in DNA: TGTGCCAGCTCGCGACAGGGAAGTAACGAGCAGTACTTC. Encoded protein: CASSRQGSNEQYF.

V and J are TRBV12-3 or TRBV12-4 and TRBJ2-3; D remains ambiguous. The CDR3 loop spans 14 amino acids. Trimming took off 0 bases at V and 4 bases at J, with 8 bases between the two ends. The CDR3 spells CASSLAGSADTQYF. The CDR3 nucleotides are TGTGCCAGCAGTTTAGCGGGGTCAGCAGATACGCAGTATTTT.

The chain employs TRBV10-3 and TRBJ1-1; a possible D gene is TRBD1 (5 bases). V lost 0 bases and J 4 bases, leaving 12 bases between the germline ends. CDR1 and CDR2 from the germline V gene are ENHRY and SYGVKD. The CDR3 is 15 residues long. For the CDR3, the DNA is TGTGCCATCAGTGAGTCGGAGGGGATAATCACTGAAGCTTTCTTT. Encoded protein: CAISESEGIITEAFF.

This clonotype appeared once. The rearrangement links TRBV6-2 or TRBV6-3 to TRBJ2-4; 10 nucleotides align to TRBD2. V shed 0 bases, J shed 3 bases, and the junction held 5 bases outside the gene matches. Germline V gene data show CDR1 as MNHEY and CDR2 as SVGEGT. The CDR3 contains 17 residues. The CDR3 region has the DNA TGTGCCAGCAGTTACTCCCAAGCGGGGGGGCTCAAAAACATTCAGTACTTC. This codes for CASSYSQAGGLKNIQYF.

This clonotype was counted a single time. The chain carries TRBV7-9 and TRBJ1-2; D call uncertain. Trimming left V 5 bases short and J 5 bases short, with 18 bases between. This CDR3 spans 15 amino acids. Germline CDR1 SEHNR, CDR2 FQNEAQ (reference sequence). CDR3 DNA: TGTGCCAGCAGCCAACGTAGAGGGCGAGAATATGGCTACACCTTC. This encodes CASSQRRGREYGYTF.

Only one count was recorded for this clonotype. The chain uses TRBV27 and TRBJ1-2; TRBD1 might be the D (6 bases). CDR1 and CDR2 (germline): MNHEY, SMNVEV (reference sequence). There are 12 residues in the CDR3. The V and J ends lost 9 bases and 13 bases respectively, with 21 bases between them. CDR3 in DNA: TGTGCCAGTACCTCGGGGGCGGGGCGAAGCACCTTC. Protein: CASTSGAGRSTF.

V usage is TRBV27 and J usage is TRBJ1-5, with 8 bases identical to TRBD1. V lost 4 bases, J lost 3 bases, and 5 bases stayed unmatched. Germline CDR1 is MNHEY and CDR2 is SMNVEV (reference sequence). The CDR3 extends over 15 amino acids. This CDR3 reads CASSSVDRDNQPQHF. Written as DNA, the CDR3 is TGTGCCAGCAGTTCGGTGGACAGGGACAATCAGCCCCAGCATTTT.

The V gene is TRBV7-9, the J gene TRBJ2-5; D tentatively reads TRBD1 or TRBD2 (5 bases each). The V end was cut by 1 base, the J end by 5 bases, with 14 bases between. The CDR3 is 15 amino acids. The germline V gene encodes CDR1 SEHNR and CDR2 FQNEAQ (reference sequence). CDR3 nucleotide sequence: TGTGCCAGCAGCTTAGTCGGGACGGCCGGCGAGACCCAGTACTTC. It specifies CASSLVGTAGETQYF.

This chain connects TRBV5-1 to TRBJ1-6; perhaps TRBD1 as D (6 bases). The CDR3 sequence is 15 residues long. CDR1 is SGHRS, CDR2 YFSETQ, per germline. V was trimmed by 0 bases and J by 10 bases, leaving 14 bases between them. This CDR3 reads CASSLARTDGSPLHF. CDR3 in DNA: TGCGCCAGCAGCTTGGCCCGGACAGATGGGTCACCCCTCCACTTT.